The clone carrying this T cell receptor (beta chain) was detected only once. J was trimmed by 3 bases and V by 5 bases; bases with no gene match: 18. The germline V gene encodes CDR1 LGHNT and CDR2 FRNRAP. The CDR3 loop spans 19 amino acids. The protocol was immunoSEQ multiplex PCR, while the TCRdb copy is restricted to in-frame clones and leaves out a portion. Of about 140,000 clones detected, roughly four fifths appear once; the ten largest clones hold more than 8.5%. This entry is derived from a study of blood T cell repertoires in COVID-19. This sequence joins TRBV12-5 and TRBJ2-7; 11 positions match TRBD1. Sequences were obtained from peripheral blood. This TCR derives from a woman aged 45-59 years with active or convalescent COVID-19. The CDR3 reads CASGPPGQGVWNVGYEQYF. For the CDR3, the DNA is TGTGCTAGTGGTCCTCCGGGACAGGGGGTTTGGAACGTGGGCTACGAGCAGTACTTC. Drawing the rest from reference TRBV12-5 and TRBJ2-7, the complete variable domain is DARVTQTPRHKVTEMGQEVTMRCQPILGHNTVFWYRQTMMQGLELLAYFRNRAPLDDSGMPKDRFSAEMPDATLATLKIQPSEPRDSAVYFCASGPPGQGVWNVGYEQYFGPGTRLTVT.